This T cell receptor (beta chain) stems from a study of CD4+ T cells in melanoma. Whole-study results and caveats: In melanoma, neoantigen-specific CD4+ T cells reportedly differed in differentiation state. A reported correlation linked neoantigen-specific CD4+ T cells to CD8+, macrophage and B cell function.

Libraries were prepared by immunoSEQ multiplex PCR; TCRdb keeps only in-frame clonotypes and omits some of them. The table records about 20,000 clones, about 77% of them present only once. Germline V gives CDR1 LNHDA, CDR2 SQIVND (reference sequence). The V segment lost 3 bases and the J segment 0 bases; nucleotides outside the gene matches: 17. The CDR3 length is 20 residues. Concerning this clone: Its antigen is unknown.

The V call is TRBV19, the J call TRBJ2-4, with TRBD2 matching over 7 bases. The TCR sequence derives from a human donor with melanoma. The CDR3 is CASSMREGRATPIAKNIQYF. CDR3 nucleotide sequence: TGTGCCAGTAGTATGAGGGAGGGACGGGCGACCCCCATAGCCAAAAACATTCAGTACTTC.